This TCR beta chain is drawn from a study of shared clonotypes between healthy human individuals. Genomic DNA per cell subset filled all wells of several immunoSEQ plates. Some clones are missing from TCRdb's copy, which holds only in-frame ones; the method was immunoSEQ multiplex PCR. Of fewer than 1.6 million clones listed, approximately 98.5% were seen once; the top ten hold around 0.33%. CD45RA-negative memory and CD45RA+ naive subsets were split from the CD4+ cells. Concerning this clone itself: Its antigen remains unknown. Other DNA sequences in this specimen translate into the identical CDR3.

The CDR3 length is 14 residues. V lost 0 bases and J lost 0, with 4 bases in between. Germline values: CDR1 KGHSH, CDR2 LQKENI. Overall study results and limits: Few donors limited the genetic and exposure-history diversity represented.

The sequencing sample was made of naive CD4+ T cells sorted from blood. Subset here: CD45RA+ positively selected. The V gene is TRBV18, the J gene TRBJ2-3; unclear D gene. This receptor was taken from a man younger than 40 in good health. The CDR3 nucleotides read TGTGCCAGCTCACCACCGAGCAGCACAGATACGCAGTATTTT. Protein: CASSPPSSTDTQYF.